This T cell receptor (beta chain) was documented in a study of shared clonotypes between healthy human individuals. Turning to the study itself: Participating donors consisted of a couple of women and a few men aged 18 to 49.

As regards this clone: Its target is unknown.

Overall study findings and caveats: A generally larger estimated richness was seen in naive subsets than in memory subsets. Clonotypes which were not shared had lower generation probabilities than clonotypes that all four donors shared.

Deep-level assay runs were performed. Clones were sequenced by immunoSEQ multiplex PCR, and TCRdb holds only the in-frame ones, with some missing. The sample records 2 million or so clones, about 95% being singletons. In the naive CD8 group, cells lacked CD45RO and were positively selected for CCR7, so terminally differentiated effector memory CD45RA+ cells were left out. V lost 1 base, J lost 0 bases, and 6 bases lay in between. Germline V gives CDR1 SQVTM, CDR2 ANQGSEA. The CDR3 is 14 amino acids. Sequencing used naive CD8+ T cells sorted from blood. This chain links TRBV29-1 with TRBJ2-2; D unclear. The source of this sequence is a man aged 18 to 30 in good health. CDR3 in DNA: TGCAGCGTTGAAGGGGAACCGAACACCGGGGAGCTGTTTTTT. Amino acid sequence: CSVEGEPNTGELFF.